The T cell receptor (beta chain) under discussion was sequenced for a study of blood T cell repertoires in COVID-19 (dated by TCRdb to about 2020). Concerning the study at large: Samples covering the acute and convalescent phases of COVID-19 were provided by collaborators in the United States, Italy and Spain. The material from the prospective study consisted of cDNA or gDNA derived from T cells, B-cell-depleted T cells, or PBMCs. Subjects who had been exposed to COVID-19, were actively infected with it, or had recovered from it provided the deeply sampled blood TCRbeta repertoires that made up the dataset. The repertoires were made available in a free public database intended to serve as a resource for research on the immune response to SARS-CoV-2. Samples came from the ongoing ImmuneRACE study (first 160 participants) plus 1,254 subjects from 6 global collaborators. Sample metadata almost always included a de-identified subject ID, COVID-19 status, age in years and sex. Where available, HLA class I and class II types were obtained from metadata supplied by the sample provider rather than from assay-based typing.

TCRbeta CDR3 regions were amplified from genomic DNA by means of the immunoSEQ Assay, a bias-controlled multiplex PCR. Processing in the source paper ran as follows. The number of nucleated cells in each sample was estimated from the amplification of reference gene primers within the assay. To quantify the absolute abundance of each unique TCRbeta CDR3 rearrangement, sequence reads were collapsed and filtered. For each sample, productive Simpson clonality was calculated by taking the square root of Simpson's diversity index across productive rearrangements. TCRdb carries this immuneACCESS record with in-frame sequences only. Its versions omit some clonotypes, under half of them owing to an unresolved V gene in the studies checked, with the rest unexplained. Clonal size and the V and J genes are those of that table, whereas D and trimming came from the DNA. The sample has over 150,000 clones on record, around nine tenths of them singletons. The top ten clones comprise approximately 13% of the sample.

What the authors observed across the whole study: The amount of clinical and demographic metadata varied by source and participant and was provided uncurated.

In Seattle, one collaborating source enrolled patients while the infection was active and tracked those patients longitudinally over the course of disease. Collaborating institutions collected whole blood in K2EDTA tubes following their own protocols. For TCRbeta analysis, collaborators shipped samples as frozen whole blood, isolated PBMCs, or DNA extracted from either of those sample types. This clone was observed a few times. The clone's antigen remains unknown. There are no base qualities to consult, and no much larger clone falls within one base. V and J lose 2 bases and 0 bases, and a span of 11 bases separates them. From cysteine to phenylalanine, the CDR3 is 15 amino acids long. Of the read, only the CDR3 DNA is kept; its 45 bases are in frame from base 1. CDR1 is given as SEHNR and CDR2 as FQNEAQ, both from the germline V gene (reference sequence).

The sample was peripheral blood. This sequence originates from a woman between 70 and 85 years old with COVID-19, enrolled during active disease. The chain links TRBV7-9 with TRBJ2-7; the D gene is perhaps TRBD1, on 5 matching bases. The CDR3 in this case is CASSLPGSASYEQYF. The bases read TGTGCCAGCAGCTTACCAGGGTCGGCCTCCTACGAGCAGTACTTC.